This TCR beta chain is drawn from a study of shared clonotypes between healthy human individuals. Findings and caveats of the study: Rarefaction indicated that sorted-subset sequencing remained incomplete although depth was large.

On this clone itself: The antigen remains undetermined.

Only in-frame clones appear in the TCRdb table, and some are missing; sequencing was by immunoSEQ multiplex PCR. The table shows more than 2,000,000 clones, with roughly 93% occurring only once. V dropped 5 bases and J dropped 2; count of bases not matched to a gene: 12. The CDR3 extends over 19 amino acids. Per germline, CDR1 MDHEN and CDR2 SYDVKM. The material sequenced was naive CD4+ T cells from PBMCs. Subset defined: CD45RA+ positively selected. The clonotype was recovered from a man between 18 and 29 years old in good health. Some clones in this sample may be carry-over from other donors' samples. This rearrangement joins TRBV28 to TRBJ2-1; 13 bases align to TRBD2. This CDR3 is CASSTLLAGGPLPYNEQFF. The CDR3 DNA reads as TGTGCCAGCAGTACCCTACTAGCGGGAGGGCCCCTACCCTACAATGAGCAGTTCTTC.